These T cell receptor beta chains were read from a single sample in a study of beta chain features in type 1 diabetes. Assay: immunoSEQ multiplex PCR; the TCRdb copy retains only in-frame clones and omits some. The sample records hundreds of thousands of clones, around an eighth being singletons. The sequenced sample consisted of naive CD4+ T cells from blood. The receptors were gathered from a man aged 18 to 35 with type 1 diabetes. The CDR3 runs from the conserved cysteine through the conserved F or W.

v_call	j_call	cdr3_aa
TRBV7-2	TRBJ1-2	CASSSPTGEWDYGYTF
TRBV9	TRBJ2-5	CASSTIAGVGETQYF
TRBV6-6	TRBJ1-3	CASSPLPGNTIYF
TRBV27	TRBJ2-2	CASSQPETGELFF
TRBV29-1	TRBJ1-1	CSVDLREDTEAFF
TRBV6-5	TRBJ2-3	CASSYSGGGAEDTQYF
TRBV21-1	TRBJ2-7	CASSFRDISSYEQYF
TRBV19	TRBJ2-3	CASTLREGNQSTDTQYF
TRBV19	TRBJ1-1	CASTTQNTEAFF
TRBV6-1	TRBJ2-2	CASSEAGTGVAGELFF
TRBV10-2	TRBJ2-3	CASRSGTSGGAGTDTQYF
TRBV4-1	TRBJ2-1	CASSQKRDDYNEQFF
TRBV7-3	TRBJ2-5	CASSLRGPGQETQYF
TRBV5-4	TRBJ1-5	CASSLGGRGNQPQHF
TRBV6-6	TRBJ1-6	CASSYLRGQDSPLHF
TRBV5-1	TRBJ2-7	CASSPTVPSYEQYF
TRBV15	TRBJ1-5	CATSRDPAGSNQPQHF
TRBV18	TRBJ2-3	CASSPYDSGQGTDTQYF
TRBV19	TRBJ2-7	CAVGINEQYF
TRBV28	TRBJ2-3	CASSTSGGSVPDTQYF
TRBV5-8	TRBJ2-1	CASTPAKRSSYNEQFF
TRBV10-2	TRBJ1-1	CASIPRAELGTEAFF
TRBV30	TRBJ1-2	CAWSVGVVTNYGYTF
TRBV7-9	TRBJ1-1	CASSFWQNNTEAFF
TRBV6-6	TRBJ2-1	CASSGGTGVGEQFF
TRBV28	TRBJ2-6	CASSPGANVLTF
TRBV29-1	TRBJ1-4	CSVERGWDEKLFF
TRBV12-5	TRBJ1-5	CASGLGQDNQPQHF
TRBV7-2	TRBJ2-1	CASASQPSGGNEQFF
TRBV7-6	TRBJ2-5	CASSLTGQTKTQYF
TRBV6-5	TRBJ1-5	CASRSGPNQPQHF
TRBV4-1	TRBJ2-1	CASSQTMTGGSYNEQFF
TRBV2	TRBJ2-5	CASSEMGGPEETQYF
TRBV6-1	TRBJ2-1	CASRKMEGNNEQFF
TRBV15	TRBJ1-2	CATSREGEGSNYGYTF
TRBV9	TRBJ2-5	CASSVAPGIQTQYF
TRBV2	TRBJ1-1	CASSEGRRGRTEAFF
TRBV10-3	TRBJ1-2	CAISPGLRGYGYTF
TRBV29-1	TRBJ1-2	CSAESYYGYTF
TRBV29-1	TRBJ1-2	CSAGWSNYGYTF
TRBV4-2	TRBJ1-5	CASSQDGSQPQHF
TRBV18	TRBJ2-2	CASSPGDRNTGELFF
TRBV13	TRBJ2-3	CASRRRTDTQYF
TRBV5-1	TRBJ1-1	CASGDLEANTEAFF
TRBV4-1	TRBJ1-4	CASSTARDRLNEKLFF
TRBV10-3	TRBJ2-1	CAISEVLAGDYNEQFF
TRBV6-6	TRBJ2-4	CASTDSGLAKNIQYF
TRBV10-3	TRBJ2-7	CAISGTGPPEQYF
TRBV6-1	TRBJ2-3	CASSDWGQPVDTQYF
TRBV28	TRBJ1-3	CASNQGFPGNTIYF